Listed below are T cell receptor beta chains from one sample, sequenced in a study of T-cell memory formation after mild COVID-19. TCRdb ran MiXCR on the 5' RACE reads and lists one entry per CDR3 protein. Of approximately 240,000 distinct CDR3 sequences detected, about 15% appear once; the ten largest clones hold 3% to 4.5%. The sequenced material came from PBMCs or a T cell subset sorted from them (not recorded which). The source is a man aged 18 to 30 who had mild COVID-19 (a few samples of this study predate the infection). Cell type and time point are not known. The CDR3 runs from the conserved cysteine through the conserved F or W. The D gene is left open where the match is weak. Not every row has a clone size; where given, it reads once, few, many or a size class.

D gene | clone size | J gene | V gene | CDR3 protein | CDR3 DNA
- | - | TRBJ2-5 | TRBV5-1 | CASSSGGIEETQYF | TGCGCCAGCAGCTCTGGCGGAATTGAGGAGACCCAGTACTTC
- | - | TRBJ2-3 | TRBV7-3 | CASSQVGGEDTQYF | TGTGCCAGCAGCCAGGTTGGAGGTGAAGATACGCAGTATTTT
- | many | TRBJ1-1 | TRBV5-1 | CASSLQMNTEAFF | TGCGCCAGCAGCCTCCAGATGAACACTGAAGCTTTCTTT
- | few | TRBJ1-6 | TRBV28 | CASSSGAGSPLHF | TGTGCCAGCAGCTCGGGAGCGGGTTCACCCCTCCACTTT
- | few | TRBJ1-5 | TRBV6-6 | CASSYGQGSQPQHF | TGTGCCAGCAGTTACGGTCAGGGGAGTCAGCCCCAGCATTTT
TRBD2 | few | TRBJ2-2 | TRBV5-1 | CASSTGLAGGVTGELFF | TGCGCCAGCAGCACCGGACTAGCGGGGGGCGTCACCGGGGAGCTGTTTTTT
- | - | TRBJ1-2 | TRBV4-1 | CASSRSGDRRANYGYTF | TGCGCCAGCAGCCGGTCGGGAGACAGGAGAGCTAACTATGGCTACACCTTC
TRBD1 | - | TRBJ1-5 | TRBV24-1 | CATSDGRQGRRQPQHF | TGTGCCACCAGTGATGGGAGACAGGGAAGGCGCCAGCCCCAGCATTTT
TRBD1 | - | TRBJ2-3 | TRBV6-2/TRBV6-3 | CASSYWGQNTDTQYF | TGTGCCAGCAGTTACTGGGGACAGAACACAGATACGCAGTATTTT
- | - | TRBJ2-7 | TRBV7-2 | CASSLLSHRYEQYF | TGTGCCAGCAGCTTATTGTCTCATAGGTACGAGCAGTACTTC
TRBD1 | few | TRBJ1-6 | TRBV5-1 | CASSFTGVRAPLHF | TGCGCCAGCAGCTTTACAGGGGTTCGTGCACCCCTCCACTTT
TRBD1 | - | TRBJ1-2 | TRBV2 | CASSSDRGPGYTF | TGTGCCAGCAGTTCCGACAGGGGGCCTGGCTACACCTTC
- | many | TRBJ1-2 | TRBV5-5 | CASSLDYGYTF | TGTGCCAGCAGCTTGGACTATGGCTACACCTTC
TRBD1 | few | TRBJ1-1 | TRBV6-5 | CASSPGTDYTEAFF | TGTGCCAGCAGTCCCGGGACAGATTACACTGAAGCTTTCTTT
- | - | TRBJ1-2 | TRBV28 | CASRGYREGGYTF | TGTGCCAGCAGAGGGTACAGGGAGGGAGGCTACACCTTC
- | few | TRBJ1-2 | TRBV27 | CASSSPRDGDYGYTF | TGTGCCAGCAGTTCCCCCCGGGACGGGGACTATGGCTACACCTTC
- | - | TRBJ2-3 | TRBV5-1 | CASSVSDLSTDTQYF | TGCGCCAGCAGCGTCTCGGATCTTAGCACAGATACGCAGTATTTT
TRBD1 | once | TRBJ2-1 | TRBV14 | CASSQARDRGPNNEQFF | TGTGCCAGCAGCCAAGCCCGAGACAGGGGGCCGAACAATGAGCAGTTCTTC
TRBD2 | - | TRBJ2-3 | TRBV7-2 | CASSARDYTDTQYF | TGTGCCAGCAGCGCTCGGGACTACACAGATACGCAGTATTTT
- | - | TRBJ1-4 | TRBV20-1 | CSARRAVNEKLFF | TGCAGTGCTAGAAGGGCCGTTAATGAAAAACTGTTTTTT
- | many | TRBJ2-2 | TRBV7-6 | CASSPRQATNTGELFF | TGTGCCAGCAGCCCCAGACAGGCCACGAACACCGGGGAGCTGTTTTTT
TRBD1 | - | TRBJ2-2 | TRBV7-2 | CASSLDRGDTGELFF | TGTGCCAGCAGCTTGGACAGGGGGGACACCGGGGAGCTGTTTTTT
- | few | TRBJ2-5 | TRBV6-6 | CASISQEETQYF | TGTGCCAGCATCTCCCAGGAGGAGACCCAGTACTTC
- | many | TRBJ1-5 | TRBV4-3 | CASSQDWGDNQPQHF | TGCGCCAGCAGCCAAGACTGGGGGGACAATCAGCCCCAGCATTTT
- | few | TRBJ1-6 | TRBV12-5 | CASGLGISSYNSPLHF | TGTGCTAGTGGTTTGGGGATTAGCTCCTATAATTCACCCCTCCACTTT
- | - | TRBJ2-5 | TRBV10-3 | CAVKDQQGQETQYF | TGTGCCGTCAAGGACCAGCAGGGCCAAGAGACCCAGTACTTC
- | - | TRBJ2-1 | TRBV4-3 | CASSQESGLQFF | TGCGCCAGCAGCCAGGAGAGTGGGCTGCAGTTCTTC
TRBD2 | few | TRBJ2-7 | TRBV7-2 | CASSLELAGGRAKYF | TGTGCCAGCAGCTTAGAACTAGCGGGGGGGCGAGCGAAGTACTTC
TRBD2 | few | TRBJ2-5 | TRBV5-1 | CASRRTSGGFETQYF | TGCGCCAGCAGGCGGACTAGCGGGGGTTTTGAGACCCAGTACTTC
- | few | TRBJ1-3 | TRBV21-1 | CASSKEGGGENTIYF | TGTGCCAGCAGCAAAGAGGGGGGAGGCGAAAACACCATATATTTT
TRBD1 | - | TRBJ1-5 | TRBV7-2 | CASSLRSGTDQPQHF | TGTGCCAGCAGCTTAAGATCTGGGACAGATCAGCCCCAGCATTTT
- | - | TRBJ1-1 | TRBV28 | CASTSRNTEAFF | TGTGCCAGCACCTCCCGGAACACTGAAGCTTTCTTT
- | few | TRBJ2-5 | TRBV20-1 | CSARATSGQETQYF | TGCAGTGCTAGAGCTACCTCGGGCCAAGAGACCCAGTACTTC
- | - | TRBJ1-3 | TRBV7-2 | CASQGGSGNTIYF | TGTGCCAGCCAGGGCGGGTCTGGAAACACCATATATTTT
- | few | TRBJ1-5 | TRBV5-1 | CASSLASDQPQHF | TGCGCCAGCAGCTTGGCCTCAGATCAGCCCCAGCATTTT
- | few | TRBJ2-2 | TRBV2 | CASSDFTGELFF | TGTGCCAGCAGTGACTTTACCGGGGAGCTGTTTTTT
TRBD2 | - | TRBJ2-1 | TRBV6-5 | CASSYEQRGTPQFF | TGTGCCAGCAGTTACGAGCAGCGGGGCACCCCCCAGTTCTTC
- | - | TRBJ1-5 | TRBV6-6 | CASTGEEGQPQHF | TGTGCCAGCACAGGGGAAGAAGGTCAGCCCCAGCATTTT
- | - | TRBJ2-7 | TRBV6-2/TRBV6-3 | CATRERWVGEQYF | TGTGCCACCCGGGAGAGATGGGTTGGGGAGCAGTACTTC
- | many | TRBJ1-1 | TRBV12-3/TRBV12-4 | CASSFSGGTEAFF | TGTGCCAGCAGTTTTAGCGGGGGCACTGAAGCTTTCTTT
- | - | TRBJ1-4 | TRBV4-3 | CASSQAVGPDEKLFF | TGCGCCAGCAGCCAAGCGGTTGGACCGGATGAAAAACTGTTTTTT
- | many | TRBJ1-4 | TRBV7-2 | CASSSTRKNEKLFF | TGTGCCAGCAGCTCGACCCGGAAGAATGAAAAACTGTTTTTT
TRBD1 | few | TRBJ1-2 | TRBV5-8 | CASRVIQGAFGYTF | TGTGCCAGCAGGGTGATACAGGGGGCATTCGGCTACACCTTC
- | few | TRBJ2-7 | TRBV20-1 | CSARDWRGEGEQYF | TGCAGTGCTAGAGATTGGAGGGGGGAAGGCGAGCAGTACTTC
- | - | TRBJ2-3 | TRBV12-3/TRBV12-4 | CASRVDSGAYSAQYF | TGTGCCAGCAGAGTCGACAGTGGGGCATACTCTGCGCAGTATTTT
- | - | TRBJ2-3 | TRBV4-3 | CASSQGAQFKLPDTQYF | TGCGCCAGCAGCCAAGGGGCGCAATTTAAGCTCCCAGATACGCAGTATTTT
- | many | TRBJ1-5 | TRBV5-1 | CASSHQPQHF | TGCGCCAGCAGTCATCAGCCCCAGCATTTT
- | many | TRBJ2-3 | TRBV7-2 | CASSLGTADTQYF | TGTGCCAGCAGCCTAGGGACCGCAGATACGCAGTATTTT
TRBD2 | - | TRBJ2-2 | TRBV6-6 | CASSRPGLAGGLEELFF | TGTGCCAGCAGCCGACCGGGACTAGCGGGGGGGCTTGAGGAGCTGTTTTTT
- | - | TRBJ1-1 | TRBV23-1 | CASSHGSPFMNTEAFF | TGCGCCAGCAGTCATGGCAGTCCCTTCATGAACACTGAAGCTTTCTTT
TRBD1 | - | TRBJ1-1 | TRBV28 | CASSSPGTGFEAFF | TGTGCCAGCAGTAGTCCCGGGACAGGGTTTGAAGCTTTCTTT
- | - | TRBJ1-4 | TRBV5-1 | CASSDRLGDNEKLFF | TGCGCCAGCAGCGATCGTCTGGGGGATAATGAAAAACTGTTTTTT
TRBD2 | few | TRBJ2-5 | TRBV7-2 | CASSSRTSGGETQYF | TGTGCCAGCAGCTCTCGGACTAGCGGGGGCGAGACCCAGTACTTC
- | - | TRBJ2-1 | TRBV7-9 | CASSIRQDLYNEQFF | TGTGCCAGCAGCATTAGACAGGACCTCTACAATGAGCAGTTCTTC
- | many | TRBJ2-6 | TRBV12-3/TRBV12-4 | CASSFPGANVLTF | TGTGCCAGCAGTTTCCCCGGGGCCAACGTCCTGACTTTC
- | many | TRBJ2-2 | TRBV20-1 | CSASRGGRTGELFF | TGCAGTGCTAGTCGAGGGGGGCGCACCGGGGAGCTGTTTTTT
- | - | TRBJ2-5 | TRBV7-2 | CASSPEGETQYF | TGTGCCAGCAGCCCGGAGGGGGAGACCCAGTACTTC
- | few | TRBJ1-2 | TRBV19 | CASSVDGPYGYTF | TGTGCCAGTAGTGTCGACGGACCGTATGGCTACACCTTC
- | few | TRBJ1-1 | TRBV4-1 | CASSQDLGGGTMNTEAFF | TGCGCCAGCAGCCAAGATCTTGGTGGAGGGACCATGAACACTGAAGCTTTCTTT